These T cell receptor beta chains were read from a single sample in a study of shared clonotypes between healthy human individuals. Data came from immunoSEQ multiplex PCR; TCRdb stores just in-frame clones and leaves some out. The sample includes about 670,000 clones, 72% of them seen just once. Sequenced input: memory CD4+ T cells sorted from blood. The receptor source for this set is a woman in her 30s in good health. Both conserved end residues are part of each CDR3. A D gene is named only where the DNA matches it firmly. Clone size is given for some rows only: seen once, a few or many times, or a class if the clone is expanded.

j_call v_call d_call clone_size cdr3_aa cdr3_nt
TRBJ2-5 TRBV5-4 TRBD2 - CASSLKTGTSVETQYF TGTGCCAGCAGCTTGAAGACCGGGACTAGTGTCGAGACCCAGTACTTC
TRBJ1-3 TRBV18 - few CASSPYGGTGNTIYF TGTGCCAGCTCACCATATGGCGGGACTGGAAACACCATATATTTT
TRBJ2-5 TRBV25-1 - - CASQGRALEEGDQYF TGTGCCAGTCAGGGAAGGGCTTTGGAGGAAGGGGACCAGTACTTC
TRBJ2-7 TRBV6-5 - - CATLGRATYEQYF TGTGCCACTTTAGGGAGAGCAACCTACGAGCAGTACTTC
TRBJ2-5 TRBV7-6 TRBD2 - CASSLALGLAGEETQYF TGTGCCAGCAGCTTAGCCCTGGGACTAGCGGGGGAAGAGACCCAGTACTTC
TRBJ1-4 TRBV25-1 TRBD1 - CASSEQGQGPGEKLFF TGTGCCAGCAGTGAACAAGGACAGGGCCCAGGTGAAAAACTGTTTTTT
TRBJ2-2 TRBV25-1 - - CASSLLMGANTGELFF TGTGCCAGCAGCCTTCTAATGGGGGCGAACACCGGGGAGCTGTTTTTT
TRBJ1-5 TRBV2 - - CASSVEGTQPQHF TGTGCCAGCAGTGTTGAGGGAACTCAGCCCCAGCATTTT
TRBJ2-7 TRBV27 TRBD1 - CASRKGQGYEQYF TGTGCCAGCAGGAAAGGACAGGGTTACGAGCAGTACTTC
TRBJ2-7 TRBV5-1 - few CASSLVADSYEQYF TGCGCCAGCAGCTTGGTGGCGGATTCCTACGAGCAGTACTTC
TRBJ1-5 TRBV27 - - CASSLSFPKGTYSNQPQHF TGTGCCAGCAGTTTATCGTTTCCCAAAGGGACTTATAGCAATCAGCCCCAGCATTTT
TRBJ2-6 TRBV28 TRBD1 - CASSPLTGYSGANVLTF TGTGCCAGCAGTCCACTGACAGGGTACTCTGGGGCCAACGTCCTGACTTTC
TRBJ1-1 TRBV5-4 - - CASSLWQGDTEAFF TGTGCCAGCAGCTTGTGGCAGGGTGACACTGAAGCTTTCTTT
TRBJ1-5 TRBV10-2 - - CATQGNSNQPQHF TGCGCCACACAGGGAAATAGCAATCAGCCCCAGCATTTT
TRBJ2-7 TRBV5-5 TRBD2 - CASSWGLAATYEQYF TGTGCCAGCAGCTGGGGACTAGCGGCTACCTACGAGCAGTACTTC
TRBJ2-6 TRBV7-2 - - CASSLVAIGSGANVLTF TGTGCCAGCAGCTTAGTGGCCATAGGGTCTGGGGCCAACGTCCTGACTTTC
TRBJ2-2 TRBV5-1 - once CASSLGDSNTGELFF TGCGCCAGCAGCTTAGGTGACAGTAACACCGGGGAGCTGTTTTTT
TRBJ1-2 TRBV6-5 - - CASRLDSDYGYTF TGTGCCAGCAGACTCGACAGTGACTATGGCTACACCTTC
TRBJ2-5 TRBV18 - - CASSPGGGEETQYF TGTGCCAGCTCACCGGGAGGGGGCGAAGAGACCCAGTACTTC
TRBJ1-3 TRBV7-2 - - CASSLDEGHTIYF TGTGCCAGCAGCTTAGACGAGGGGCACACCATATATTTT
TRBJ2-1 TRBV2 - many CASLYHRDEQFF TGTGCCAGCCTCTATCATCGAGATGAGCAGTTCTTC
TRBJ2-2 TRBV6-5 - few CASSFRGHTGELFF TGTGCCAGCAGTTTTCGGGGGCACACCGGGGAGCTGTTTTTT
TRBJ1-4 TRBV4-2 - few CASSPRAQRNEKLFF TGTGCCAGCAGCCCTCGGGCACAGAGGAATGAAAAACTGTTTTTT
TRBJ1-3 TRBV30 - - CAWRPGNTIYF TGTGCCTGGAGGCCCGGAAACACCATATATTTT
TRBJ1-6 TRBV7-9 - - CASSLETSPLHF TGTGCCAGCAGCTTAGAAACTTCACCCCTCCACTTT
TRBJ2-7 TRBV28 - few CASSPPPLRVVLGPYEQYF TGTGCCAGCAGTCCCCCCCCTTTACGTGTGGTGCTCGGACCCTACGAGCAGTACTTC
TRBJ1-1 TRBV25-1 - once CASSESHGNTEAFF TGTGCCAGCAGTGAGTCACACGGGAACACTGAAGCTTTCTTT
TRBJ2-1 TRBV29-1 - - CSVIRGGQIYNEQFF TGCAGCGTTATTAGGGGGGGACAAATATACAATGAGCAGTTCTTC
TRBJ1-1 TRBV9 - - CASSPLGAQTEAFF TGTGCCAGCAGCCCCCTAGGGGCGCAAACTGAAGCTTTCTTT
TRBJ2-7 TRBV30 TRBD2 - CAFGDYAYEQYF TGTGCTTTTGGGGACTACGCCTACGAGCAGTACTTC
TRBJ1-5 TRBV6-6 - many CASGGGNQPQHF TGTGCCAGCGGGGGGGGGAATCAGCCCCAGCATTTT
TRBJ2-2 TRBV7-8 TRBD2 - CASSLVAGGNTRELFF TGTGCCAGCAGCTTAGTCGCGGGAGGGAATACCAGGGAGCTGTTTTTT
TRBJ2-1 TRBV5-1 TRBD2 few CASRESGRSHNEQFF TGCGCCAGCAGAGAGAGCGGGAGATCCCACAATGAGCAGTTCTTC
TRBJ2-3 TRBV18 TRBD1 - CASSPPRQGRDTQYF TGTGCCAGCTCACCACCCAGACAGGGCAGGGATACGCAGTATTTT
TRBJ1-6 TRBV30 - - CAWSTMGPSLHF TGTGCCTGGAGTACGATGGGCCCGTCCCTCCACTTT
TRBJ2-1 TRBV2 TRBD2 - CASSEARLAGGNNEQFF TGTGCCAGCAGTGAAGCGCGCCTAGCGGGAGGGAACAATGAGCAGTTCTTC
TRBJ1-4 TRBV2 TRBD1 - CASSPWDFRDSEKLFF TGTGCCAGCAGCCCCTGGGATTTTCGGGACAGTGAAAAACTGTTTTTT
TRBJ2-5 TRBV18 TRBD1 - CASSPGQGAGETQYF TGTGCCAGCTCACCCGGACAGGGGGCTGGAGAGACCCAGTACTTC
TRBJ2-6 TRBV5-3 - - CARSIWDGSSGANVLTF TGTGCCAGAAGCATATGGGACGGCAGCTCTGGGGCCAACGTCCTGACTTTC
TRBJ2-3 TRBV28 - - CASSAGDSSTDTQYF TGTGCCAGCAGTGCGGGGGACAGTAGCACAGATACGCAGTATTTT
TRBJ2-5 TRBV19 - - CASSIAREETQYF TGTGCCAGTAGTATCGCCAGGGAAGAGACCCAGTACTTC
TRBJ2-7 TRBV14 - - CASSQGPPRSYEQYF TGTGCCAGCAGCCAAGGCCCTCCTCGCAGCTACGAGCAGTACTTC
TRBJ2-2 TRBV7-2 TRBD1 - CASSFGTGNTGELFF TGTGCCAGCAGCTTTGGGACAGGGAACACCGGGGAGCTGTTTTTT
TRBJ1-1 TRBV5-6 - few CASSLQGTEAFF TGTGCCAGCAGCTTACAGGGAACTGAAGCTTTCTTT
TRBJ2-7 TRBV18 TRBD2 - CASSTRAEAGGIYEQYF TGTGCCAGCTCAACAAGGGCTGAAGCGGGAGGCATCTACGAGCAGTACTTC
TRBJ2-7 TRBV27 TRBD2 - CASSSGLAVPGSYEQYF TGTGCCAGCAGTAGCGGACTAGCGGTTCCCGGTTCCTACGAGCAGTACTTC
TRBJ2-7 TRBV2 TRBD2 - CASSAGTSGPYEQYF TGTGCCAGCAGTGCTGGGACTAGCGGTCCCTACGAGCAGTACTTC